The sample holds a few counts of the clone carrying this T cell receptor (beta chain). These data come from a study of T-cell reconstitution after alpha-beta-depleted transplantation in children. A library of TCRbeta sequences, prepared with unique molecular identifiers, was generated. TCRdb analysed the PCR reads with MiXCR anew, one entry per CDR3 protein. The sample carries about a million distinct CDR3 sequences, about 29% recorded once. This CDR3 contains 16 residues. Germline values: CDR1 KGHDR, CDR2 SFDVKD. Trimming stripped 9 bases from V and 2 bases from J, with 19 bases between. The starting material was PBMCs, mostly from graft donor cells, obtained 360 days after TCRalphabeta/CD19-depleted stem cell transplant. The rearrangement links TRBV24-1 to TRBJ2-1; D may be TRBD1 (6 bases). The sequence derives from a boy under two years old who had a stem cell transplant for SCID, so the T cells may come from the graft donor. CDR3 DNA: TGTGCCACCGAATCTAGCAGGGGCCCTACCTACAATGAGCAGTTCTTC. This translates into CATESSRGPTYNEQFF.